This TCR beta chain originates from a study of early T cells in non-severe SARS-CoV-2 infection. A few counts support this clonotype. The V segment lost 6 bases and the J segment 3 bases; nucleotides outside the gene matches: 6. This CDR3 has 15 amino acids. The V gene's germline CDR1 is MDHEN and CDR2 SYDVKM. Via MiXCR, TCRdb re-called the 5' RACE reads, giving one row per CDR3 protein. The profile covers about 58,000 distinct CDR3 sequences, with 9.5% to 15% appearing a single time and over 3% taken by the ten largest. Sequencing input: whole blood. The rearrangement joins TRBV28 to TRBJ2-7; TRBD2 matches at 12 bases. The sequence was collected from an adult who was a healthcare worker with PCR-confirmed SARS-CoV-2 infection or an uninfected control (not recorded which). In nucleotides, the CDR3 is TGTGCCAGCAGGCTAGCGGGAGGGATCCGCTACGAGCAGTACTTC. It yields the protein CASRLAGGIRYEQYF. Using reference TRBV28 and TRBJ2-7 for the parts outside the CDR3, the full variable domain is DVKVTQSSRYLVKRTGEKVFLECVQDMDHENMFWYRQDPGLGLRLIYFSYDVKMKEKGDIPEGYSVSREKKERFSLILESASTNQTSMYLCASRLAGGIRYEQYFGPGTRLTVT.